The clone carrying this T cell receptor (beta chain) occurred many times. What it binds is not known. This CDR3 spans 13 amino acids. From germline, CDR1 is WSHSY and CDR2 SAAADI. Unmatched junction bases numbered 3, after V lost 6 bases and J lost 3 bases. The data belong to a study of T cells in Graves' hyperthyroidism and ophthalmopathy. TCR beta CDR3 sequences were amplified from RNA transcripts. First-round RT-PCR with HTBI primers amplified the TCR CDR3 region. One entry per CDR3 protein, called by TCRdb with MiXCR from the multiplex PCR reads. The repertoire holds 450,000 to 700,000 distinct CDR3 sequences, with roughly 46% as singletons. A patient was excluded if there was uncontrolled infection, other autoimmune disease, pregnancy or lactation. Each diagnosis was grounded in clinical symptoms, serum thyroxine and TRAb, thyroid ultrasound, and orbital computed tomography. Notes on the study in general: Most clonotypes expanded in thyroid above 0.001 were likewise present in blood. A median about 6.2 months before onset, the model predicted ophthalmopathy.

Material: peripheral blood or thyroid tissue (not recorded which). The chain couples TRBV10-2 to TRBJ2-7; 9 bases match TRBD2. The TCR originated in an adult woman with Graves' disease, either hyperthyroidism or ophthalmopathy (not recorded which). The CDR3 protein is CASRVREGYEQYF. The CDR3 bases are TGCGCCAGCAGGGTGCGGGAGGGCTACGAGCAGTACTTC.